The 26 T cell receptor beta chains below were found in one sample sequenced in a study of shared clonotypes between healthy human individuals. Repertoires were generated with immunoSEQ multiplex PCR, while TCRdb's copy carries only in-frame clones and drops some. The sample includes fewer than 1 million clones, about 96% of them seen just once. In the naive CD8 group, cells lacked CD45RO and were positively selected for CCR7, so terminally differentiated effector memory CD45RA+ cells were left out. Sequencing was performed on naive CD8+ T cells sorted from blood. These receptors originate from a man younger than 40 in good health.

The J gene is TRBJ1-4, the V gene TRBV15, with D uncertain. Germline assignment: CDR1 LNHNV and CDR2 YYDKDF (reference sequence). This CDR3 has 12 amino acids. Trimming shortened V by 5 bases and J by 8 bases, and 9 bases separated the two germline ends. This CDR3 reads CATSGVQEKLFF. The CDR3 DNA follows: TGTGCCACCAGCGGAGTTCAGGAAAAACTGTTTTTT.

This chain's CDR3 is CASSPKDRELTGELFF. Written as DNA, the CDR3 is TGTGCCAGCAGCCCTAAGGACAGGGAACTCACCGGGGAGCTGTTTTTT. This chain connects TRBV9 to TRBJ2-2, with 8 bases that match TRBD1. The J segment lost 4 bases and the V segment lost 4 bases, leaving 9 bases of the junction unmatched. Germline CDR1 SGDLS, CDR2 YYNGEE. CDR3 length equals 16 residues.

This rearrangement joins TRBV14 to TRBJ2-7, with 10 bases matching TRBD2. Germline loops: CDR1 SGHDN, CDR2 FVKESK. The CDR3 loop spans 16 amino acids. J gave up 5 bases and V 1 base, and 8 bases lay outside the gene matches. CDR3 in DNA: TGTGCCAGCAGCCAAGGACGGGCTAGCGGGAGAAACGAGCAGTACTTC. Its protein is CASSQGRASGRNEQYF.

The V and J genes are TRBV11-2 and TRBJ2-5, with TRBD1 as a possible D gene (6 bases). Trimming removed 7 bases at V and 0 bases at J, with 18 bases between. The CDR3 is 16 residues long. CDR1 and CDR2 (germline): SGHAT, FQNNGV. CDR3 DNA sequence: TGTGCCAGCACCGGTACAGGGTCCGAGGACCAAGAGACCCAGTACTTC. Translating gives CASTGTGSEDQETQYF.

The gene calls are TRBV11-2 and TRBJ2-1; TRBD2 might be the D (6 bases). The CDR3 has 17 residues. The germline V gene encodes CDR1 SGHAT and CDR2 FQNNGV. V lost 3 bases, J lost 6 bases, and 21 bases lay in between. DNA for the CDR3: TGTGCCAGCAGCTTCCGTCCGGGCGGGAAAGAGGGCAATGAGCAGTTCTTC. Protein: CASSFRPGGKEGNEQFF.

The chain combines TRBV29-1 with TRBJ1-2, with D unclear. V lost 4 bases and J lost 1, with 13 bases in between. The CDR3 runs 14 residues. Germline V gene lookup returns CDR1 SQVTM and CDR2 ANQGSEA. DNA for the CDR3: TGCAGCGTTGTAGACCCCCAGTTTAACTATGGCTACACCTTC. Translating gives CSVVDPQFNYGYTF.

The rearrangement links TRBV11-3 to TRBJ2-1; perhaps TRBD2 as D (6 bases). There are 15 residues in the CDR3. The germline V gene has CDR1 SGHNT and CDR2 YENEEA. V shed 6 bases and J shed 10 bases, with 22 bases lying between them. CDR3 bases: TGTGCCAGCAGTTACCGGGACTCCCGTCTAATGGAGCAGTTCTTC. Amino acids: CASSYRDSRLMEQFF. The full variable domain, in which reference TRBV11-3 and TRBJ2-1 provide the parts outside the CDR3, is EAGVVQSPRYKIIEKKQPVAFWCNPISGHNTLYWYLQNLGQGPELLIRYENEEAVDDSQLPKDRFSAERLKGVDSTLKIQPAELGDSAVYLCASSYRDSRLMEQFFGPGTRLTVL.

The gene calls are TRBV11-1 and TRBJ2-5; the match to TRBD2 covers 7 bases. The CDR3 spans 16 residues. The V gene end was trimmed by 5 bases and the J gene end by 2 bases; junction bases not matched to a gene: 11. Germline loops: CDR1 SGHAT, CDR2 FQDESV (reference sequence). CDR3 region: CASSRPIGGGQETQYF. The CDR3 nucleotides read TGTGCCAGCAGCCGGCCGATCGGCGGGGGACAAGAGACCCAGTACTTC.

The rearrangement links TRBV5-1 to TRBJ2-1; possible D gene TRBD1, 6 bases. CDR3 length equals 11 residues. V dropped 0 bases and J dropped 13 bases, with 8 bases sitting between them. Germline V gene sequence: CDR1 SGHRS, CDR2 YFSETQ. The CDR3 protein is CASSLAGVQFF. DNA for the CDR3: TGCGCCAGCAGCTTGGCAGGGGTTCAGTTCTTC.

The chain recombines TRBV2 with TRBJ2-1; unclear D gene. V gave up 8 bases and J gave up 7 bases, with 6 bases separating them. The CDR3 runs to 10 residues. The germline gives CDR1 SNHLY, CDR2 FYNNEI. CDR3 coding DNA: TGTGCCAGCCGGGTAAATGAGCAGTTCTTC. It codes for CASRVNEQFF.

J is TRBJ2-1 and V is TRBV29-1; 7 bases are a match to TRBD2. V lost 1 base, J lost 8 bases, and 26 bases stayed unmatched. Germline CDR1 SQVTM, CDR2 ANQGSEA. This CDR3 spans 20 amino acids. The CDR3 region is CSVEGGSGHLPRGGIYEQFF. The DNA of the CDR3 is TGCAGCGTTGAAGGGGGTAGCGGGCACCTCCCCAGAGGAGGGATCTATGAGCAGTTCTTC.

This chain joins TRBV28 and TRBJ1-4; D call uncertain. The CDR3 sequence is 14 residues long. Germline CDR1 is MDHEN and CDR2 is SYDVKM. Between the trimmed V and J ends, which lost 5 bases and 7 bases, there was a span of 14 bases. The CDR3 loop reads CASSVRERSEKLFF. For the CDR3, the DNA is TGTGCCAGCAGTGTGCGGGAGAGAAGTGAAAAACTGTTTTTT.

The chain carries TRBV15 and TRBJ2-2, with 10 positions matching TRBD2. CDR1 LNHNV and CDR2 YYDKDF come from the germline V gene (reference sequence). The CDR3 sequence is 17 residues long. V lost 0 bases and J lost 2; bases outside the gene matches: 3. The DNA of the CDR3 is TGTGCCACCAGCAGAGAGGCTAGCGGGAGCAACACCGGGGAGCTGTTTTTT. Translated: CATSREASGSNTGELFF.

This chain uses TRBV7-2 with TRBJ2-1; no clear D gene. This CDR3 region has 15 residues. Trimming removed 5 bases from V and 3 bases from J, with 14 bases in between. CDR1 SGHTA and CDR2 FQGNSA come from the germline V gene. The chain's CDR3 is CASSPPLGGYNEQFF. For the CDR3, the DNA is TGTGCCAGCAGCCCCCCGCTGGGCGGCTACAATGAGCAGTTCTTC.

The CDR3 sequence is CASSFHRANTEAFF. CDR3 coding DNA: TGTGCCAGCAGTTTCCACAGAGCTAACACTGAAGCTTTCTTT. This rearrangement joins TRBV27 to TRBJ1-1, with D unresolved. The CDR3 runs 14 residues. The V end lost 3 bases, the J end lost 2 bases, and 10 bases lay between the germline ends. Germline CDR1 MNHEY, CDR2 SMNVEV (reference sequence).

V gene TRBV12-5 combines with J gene TRBJ2-2, with 7 bases identical to TRBD1. Unmatched junction bases numbered 4, after V lost 1 base and J lost 8 bases. The germline V gene encodes CDR1 LGHNT and CDR2 FRNRAP. The CDR3 extends over 14 amino acids. The CDR3 DNA reads TGTGCTAGTGGTTTGGGAGACAGGGATGGGGAGCTGTTTTTT. It is translated as CASGLGDRDGELFF.

This chain uses TRBV7-6 with TRBJ2-3; D is possibly TRBD2 (5 bases). The germline V gene encodes CDR1 SGHVS and CDR2 FNYEAQ. With 3 bases removed from V and 6 bases from J, the gap between germline ends came to 10 bases. CDR3 size: 13 residues. This CDR3 is CASSLGERDTQYF. CDR3 in DNA: TGTGCCAGCAGCTTGGGCGAGCGGGATACGCAGTATTTT.

The chain uses TRBV19 and TRBJ1-2; a possible D gene is TRBD1 (5 bases). V was cut by 5 bases and J by 4 bases, with 20 bases left in between. Germline CDR1 reads LNHDA; CDR2 reads SQIVND (reference sequence). The CDR3 loop spans 16 amino acids. The CDR3 loop reads CASSDGRAVLFYGYTF. CDR3 nucleotides: TGTGCCAGTAGTGATGGCAGGGCTGTACTTTTCTATGGCTACACCTTC.

This clone was detected only once. This chain connects TRBV7-2 to TRBJ2-1; D remains unclear. With 1 base removed from V and 4 bases from J, the gap between germline ends came to 11 bases. This CDR3 is 15 amino acids long. The germline V gene has CDR1 SGHTA and CDR2 FQGNSA. The CDR3 nucleotides read TGTGCCAGCAGCTTAGACCTTGGCGGTTACAATGAGCAGTTCTTC. Its translation is CASSLDLGGYNEQFF.

The chain is built from TRBV7-2 and TRBJ2-7, with D uncertain. This CDR3 contains 12 residues. Trimming removed 3 bases from V and 4 bases from J, with 7 bases in between. Germline CDR1 SGHTA, CDR2 FQGNSA. The CDR3 protein is CASSFSGYEQYF. DNA for the CDR3: TGTGCCAGCAGCTTTTCAGGTTACGAGCAGTACTTC.

The chain links TRBV5-5 to TRBJ2-1; 10 positions agree with TRBD2. V lost 4 bases, J lost 4 bases, and 8 bases stayed unmatched. CDR1 is SGHKS and CDR2 is YYEKEE in the germline V gene (reference sequence). This CDR3 is built from 16 residues. The CDR3 bases are TGTGCCAGCAGCCCCCCCCTAGCGGGAGCATACAATGAGCAGTTCTTC. Amino acids: CASSPPLAGAYNEQFF.

The chain carries TRBV5-1 and TRBJ1-5, with D maybe TRBD1 (5 bases). The CDR3 runs to 17 residues. V gave up 0 bases and J gave up 1 base, with 14 bases separating them. Germline loops: CDR1 SGHRS, CDR2 YFSETQ. For the CDR3, the DNA is TGCGCCAGCAGCTTGGGTCCCGTAGCAGGGAGCAATCAGCCCCAGCATTTT. Protein product: CASSLGPVAGSNQPQHF.

V and J are TRBV14 and TRBJ2-7, with D possibly being TRBD2 (5 bases). CDR1 is SGHDN, CDR2 FVKESK, per germline. The CDR3 runs to 14 residues. V lost 1 base and J 4 bases, leaving 11 bases between the germline ends. The CDR3 spells CASSQGVRRYEQYF. The DNA for the CDR3 is TGTGCCAGCAGCCAAGGCGTAAGGAGGTACGAGCAGTACTTC.

The V and J genes are TRBV6-5 and TRBJ2-1; 7 positions match TRBD2. The length of the CDR3 is 15 residues. The junction had 10 bases not matched to a gene; V was cut back by 6 bases and J by 5 bases. Germline loops: CDR1 MNHEY, CDR2 SVGAGI. CDR3 sequence: CASRRYGGRDNEQFF. DNA for the CDR3: TGTGCCAGCAGGAGGTATGGGGGGAGGGACAATGAGCAGTTCTTC.

The chain carries TRBV6-6 and TRBJ1-3, with D unclear. The CDR3 loop spans 13 amino acids. Germline values: CDR1 MNHNY, CDR2 SVGAGI (reference sequence). V lost 5 bases and J 2 bases, leaving 7 bases between the germline ends. The DNA of the CDR3 is TGTGCCAGCAGTCCGAGTCCTGGAAACACCATATATTTT. Translation: CASSPSPGNTIYF.

This clone was observed once. CDR3 nucleotides: TGTGCCTGGGACCTAGCGGGAGGGGATACGCAGTATTTT. This translates into CAWDLAGGDTQYF. V usage is TRBV30 and J usage is TRBJ2-3; the match to TRBD2 covers 12 bases. V lost 5 bases and J lost 6; bases outside the gene matches: 3. The CDR3 has 13 amino acids. Germline V lookup: CDR1 GTSNPN, CDR2 SVGIG (reference sequence).